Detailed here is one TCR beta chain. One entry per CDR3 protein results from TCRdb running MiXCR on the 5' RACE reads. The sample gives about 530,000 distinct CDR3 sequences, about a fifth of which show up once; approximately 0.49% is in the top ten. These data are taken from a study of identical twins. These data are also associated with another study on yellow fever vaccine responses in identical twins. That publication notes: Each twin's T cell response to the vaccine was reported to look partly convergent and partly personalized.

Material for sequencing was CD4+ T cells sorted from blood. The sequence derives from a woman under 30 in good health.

The CDR3 loop is CAIRLAGGTQYF. As DNA, the CDR3 is TGTGCCATCAGACTAGCCGGGGGGACGCAGTATTTT. This chain connects TRBV10-3 to TRBJ2-3; 7 nucleotides match TRBD2. Germline V gives CDR1 ENHRY, CDR2 SYGVKD. The CDR3 contains 12 residues. With V trimmed by 6 bases and J by 9 bases, 6 bases remained unmatched.